The following is a T cell receptor beta chain sequence with its context. It lacks a known antigen. No base qualities exist here, and no much larger clone lies one base off it. The data were taken from a study of blood T cell repertoires in COVID-19 (dated by TCRdb to about 2020). The study in broad terms: Samples from collaborators originated in the United States, Italy and Spain and spanned both the acute and convalescent phases of COVID-19. The material from the prospective study consisted of cDNA or gDNA derived from T cells, B-cell-depleted T cells, or PBMCs. The dataset comprised deeply sampled blood TCRbeta repertoires from subjects exposed to, actively infected with, or recovered from COVID-19. A de-identified subject ID, COVID-19 status, age in years and sex were almost always included in the sample metadata. Samples came from the ongoing ImmuneRACE study (first 160 participants) plus 1,254 subjects from 6 global collaborators. Where available, HLA class I and class II types were taken from metadata supplied by the sample provider and were not determined by assay-based typing. The repertoires were released in a freely available public database intended as a resource for research on the immune response to SARS-CoV-2.

Counted from cysteine to phenylalanine, this CDR3 has 15 amino acids. Only CDR3 DNA is held: 45 bases, read in frame from base 1. The germline V gene provides CDR1 SNHLY and CDR2 FYNNEI. Trimming at the junction amounts to 4 bases on V and 1 base on J, and the germline ends lie 11 bases apart. TCRbeta CDR3 regions were amplified from genomic DNA using the immunoSEQ Assay, a bias-controlled multiplex PCR. In the original analysis: Nucleated cell counts per sample were estimated from amplification of reference gene primers within the assay. Sequence reads were collapsed and filtered to measure the absolute abundance of every unique TCRbeta CDR3 rearrangement. For each sample, productive Simpson clonality was calculated as the square root of Simpson's diversity index over productive rearrangements. In TCRdb, the immuneACCESS table is reduced to in-frame sequences with V and J assigned. These tables do not hold every clone; where another copy was compared, an unresolved V gene accounts for under half, and the others remain unexplained. V and J calls and clone size are as listed in that table; D and trimming were resolved from the DNA. For this sample the table gives approximately 120,000 clones, of which roughly 89% were detected only once. The ten largest clones take up roughly 19% of the sample.

Each collaborating institution followed its own protocols to collect whole blood in K2EDTA tubes. For TCRbeta analysis, collaborator samples were shipped as frozen whole blood, as isolated PBMCs, or as DNA extracted from either sample type. On the study overall, not on this receptor specifically: Clinical and demographic metadata were provided uncurated, with the amount varying by source and participant.

The sequence derives from a human donor with acute or convalescent COVID-19. The donor label of this sample is uncertain. The specimen sequenced was peripheral blood. The chain employs TRBV2 and TRBJ1-5; TRBD1 is perhaps the D gene, given 5 matching bases. The CDR3 is CASSVRGKSNQPQHF. Here is the DNA: TGTGCCAGCAGTGTACGGGGGAAGAGCAATCAGCCCCAGCATTTT.